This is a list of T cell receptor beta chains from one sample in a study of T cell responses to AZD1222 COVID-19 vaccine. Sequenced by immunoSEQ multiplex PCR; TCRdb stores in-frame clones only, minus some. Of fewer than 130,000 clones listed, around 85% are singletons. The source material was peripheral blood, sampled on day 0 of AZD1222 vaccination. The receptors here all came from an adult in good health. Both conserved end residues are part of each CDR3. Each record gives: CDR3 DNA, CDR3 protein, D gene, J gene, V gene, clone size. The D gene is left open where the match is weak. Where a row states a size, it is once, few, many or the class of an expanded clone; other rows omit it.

CDR3nt: TGTGCCAGCAGCTTATCGACAGGGGCTAGGCAGACCCAGTACTTC; CDR3aa: CASSLSTGARQTQYF; d_gene: TRBD1; j_gene: TRBJ2-5; v_gene: TRBV7-2; abundance: .
CDR3nt: TGTGCCTGGAGTGTACAAGGGCAGCCCCAGCATTTT; CDR3aa: CAWSVQGQPQHF; d_gene: .; j_gene: TRBJ1-5; v_gene: TRBV30; abundance: .
CDR3nt: TGTGCCAGCTCACCCGGGACAGATAATTCACCCCTCCACTTT; CDR3aa: CASSPGTDNSPLHF; d_gene: TRBD1; j_gene: TRBJ1-6; v_gene: TRBV18; abundance: .
CDR3nt: TGTGCCAGCAGCCCATGGGTCGTCTTCTCCTACGAGCAGTACTTC; CDR3aa: CASSPWVVFSYEQYF; d_gene: .; j_gene: TRBJ2-7; v_gene: TRBV5-4; abundance: .
CDR3nt: TGCGCCAGCAGCCAAGTAACTGGGGAGCAGTTCTTC; CDR3aa: CASSQVTGEQFF; d_gene: .; j_gene: TRBJ2-1; v_gene: TRBV4-1; abundance: few
CDR3nt: TGTGCCAGCTCACCGGGGGGACCCAATCAGCCCCAGCATTTT; CDR3aa: CASSPGGPNQPQHF; d_gene: .; j_gene: TRBJ1-5; v_gene: TRBV18; abundance: .
CDR3nt: TGTGCCAGCAGTTTTGGGCAGGTTCTCTACGAGCAGTACTTC; CDR3aa: CASSFGQVLYEQYF; d_gene: .; j_gene: TRBJ2-7; v_gene: TRBV27; abundance: .
CDR3nt: TGTGCCAGCCTTCAGCTAGCGGGAGGCCATTACAATGAGCAGTTCTTC; CDR3aa: CASLQLAGGHYNEQFF; d_gene: TRBD2; j_gene: TRBJ2-1; v_gene: TRBV28; abundance: .
CDR3nt: TGTGCCAGCAGCCTGGACAGGGGGCAGTATGGCTACACCTTC; CDR3aa: CASSLDRGQYGYTF; d_gene: TRBD1; j_gene: TRBJ1-2; v_gene: TRBV4-2; abundance: .
CDR3nt: TGTGCCAGCAGCCAACACCCAGGGAGCACAGATACGCAGTATTTT; CDR3aa: CASSQHPGSTDTQYF; d_gene: .; j_gene: TRBJ2-3; v_gene: TRBV7-2; abundance: .
CDR3nt: TGTGCCAGCAGCGTCTCCGGGACCCAGGGGGTGAACACTGAAGCTTTCTTT; CDR3aa: CASSVSGTQGVNTEAFF; d_gene: TRBD1; j_gene: TRBJ1-1; v_gene: TRBV3-1/TRBV3-2; abundance: .
CDR3nt: TGCGCCAGCAGCTTTAGATCAGGGGCGGAATATAATTCACCCCTCCACTTT; CDR3aa: CASSFRSGAEYNSPLHF; d_gene: .; j_gene: TRBJ1-6; v_gene: TRBV5-1; abundance: .
CDR3nt: TGTGCCAGCAGTCTCCTCCTACTCGGAGTTCCAGATACGCAGTATTTT; CDR3aa: CASSLLLLGVPDTQYF; d_gene: .; j_gene: TRBJ2-3; v_gene: TRBV7-2; abundance: .
CDR3nt: TGTGCCAGCAGCCCGCAACAGAGAAACACTGAAGCTTTCTTT; CDR3aa: CASSPQQRNTEAFF; d_gene: .; j_gene: TRBJ1-1; v_gene: TRBV11-1; abundance: .
CDR3nt: TGTGCCAGCAGCCCCTCCCAAAAATCACCCCTCCACTTT; CDR3aa: CASSPSQKSPLHF; d_gene: .; j_gene: TRBJ1-6; v_gene: TRBV3-1/TRBV3-2; abundance: .
CDR3nt: TGTGCCAGCGGGGACAGCTCGTACACTGAAGCTTTCTTT; CDR3aa: CASGDSSYTEAFF; d_gene: TRBD1; j_gene: TRBJ1-1; v_gene: TRBV28; abundance: .
CDR3nt: TGTGCCACCACGGGGGATCCTAGCACAGATACGCAGTATTTT; CDR3aa: CATTGDPSTDTQYF; d_gene: .; j_gene: TRBJ2-3; v_gene: TRBV24-1; abundance: .
CDR3nt: TGTGCCAGCGAACAGGGCTATGGCTACACCTTC; CDR3aa: CASEQGYGYTF; d_gene: .; j_gene: TRBJ1-2; v_gene: TRBV28; abundance: .
CDR3nt: TGTGCCAGCAGCTTGGCCCGCTCCACAGATACGCAGTATTTT; CDR3aa: CASSLARSTDTQYF; d_gene: .; j_gene: TRBJ2-3; v_gene: TRBV5-4; abundance: .
CDR3nt: TGTGCCAGCAGCTCAGGACAGGGTTCGGGCGAGACCCAGTACTTC; CDR3aa: CASSSGQGSGETQYF; d_gene: TRBD1; j_gene: TRBJ2-5; v_gene: TRBV7-8; abundance: .
CDR3nt: TGCGCCAGCAGCCCCCGACAGGGGACAGGTACGCAGTATTTT; CDR3aa: CASSPRQGTGTQYF; d_gene: TRBD1; j_gene: TRBJ2-3; v_gene: TRBV4-3; abundance: .
CDR3nt: TGTGCAAGTCGCCCCGTTAGGGGGAAAAATTCACCCCTCCACTTT; CDR3aa: CASRPVRGKNSPLHF; d_gene: .; j_gene: TRBJ1-6; v_gene: TRBV12-2; abundance: .
CDR3nt: TGTGCCAGCAGCGTATCGGGGGACACCGGGGAGCTGTTTTTT; CDR3aa: CASSVSGDTGELFF; d_gene: .; j_gene: TRBJ2-2; v_gene: TRBV25-1; abundance: .
CDR3nt: TGTGCCAGCTCACCACTGGGGCTTCGTGAGCCCCAGCATTTT; CDR3aa: CASSPLGLREPQHF; d_gene: .; j_gene: TRBJ1-5; v_gene: TRBV18; abundance: .
CDR3nt: TGTGCCAGCAGCCCCAGGTTGAACTATGGCTACACCTTC; CDR3aa: CASSPRLNYGYTF; d_gene: .; j_gene: TRBJ1-2; v_gene: TRBV7-2; abundance: .
CDR3nt: TGTGCCAGCAGCTTGGGGGACAGGGGTAGTGAGCAGTACTTC; CDR3aa: CASSLGDRGSEQYF; d_gene: TRBD1; j_gene: TRBJ2-7; v_gene: TRBV5-6; abundance: .
CDR3nt: TGTGCCAGCTCCTTTTCCACGAACACTGAAGCTTTCTTT; CDR3aa: CASSFSTNTEAFF; d_gene: .; j_gene: TRBJ1-1; v_gene: TRBV18; abundance: .
CDR3nt: TGTGCCAGCAGCGCCGGGACTAGCGGGAGACTTAGGCAGTACTTC; CDR3aa: CASSAGTSGRLRQYF; d_gene: TRBD2; j_gene: TRBJ2-7; v_gene: TRBV7-2; abundance: .
CDR3nt: TGTGCCAGCAGTCTTACGGTCTATAGCAATCAGCCCCAGCATTTT; CDR3aa: CASSLTVYSNQPQHF; d_gene: .; j_gene: TRBJ1-5; v_gene: TRBV6-5; abundance: .
CDR3nt: TGCAGTGCTAGTTCTGGTGGAGGGGGGCCTTCGACTGAAGCTTTCTTT; CDR3aa: CSASSGGGGPSTEAFF; d_gene: .; j_gene: TRBJ1-1; v_gene: TRBV20-1; abundance: .
CDR3nt: TGTGCCAGCAGCGTAACCCCAACTAGCGGAGAGCAGTTCTTC; CDR3aa: CASSVTPTSGEQFF; d_gene: TRBD2; j_gene: TRBJ2-1; v_gene: TRBV9; abundance: .
CDR3nt: TGTGCCAGCAGCTTAGCGGGACAGGGAGATTACGAGCAGTACTTC; CDR3aa: CASSLAGQGDYEQYF; d_gene: TRBD1; j_gene: TRBJ2-7; v_gene: TRBV7-9; abundance: .
CDR3nt: TGTGCCAGCAGGGATCAGGGGCCTCCCTATGGCTACACCTTC; CDR3aa: CASRDQGPPYGYTF; d_gene: .; j_gene: TRBJ1-2; v_gene: TRBV6-5; abundance: .
CDR3nt: TGTGCCAGTAGCCTCCGGGACAGGGCGGGATGGAGCAATCAGCCCCAGCATTTT; CDR3aa: CASSLRDRAGWSNQPQHF; d_gene: TRBD1; j_gene: TRBJ1-5; v_gene: TRBV19; abundance: .
CDR3nt: TGTGCCAGCAGAGAGGCGGAGCCCTACAATGAGCAGTTCTTC; CDR3aa: CASREAEPYNEQFF; d_gene: .; j_gene: TRBJ2-1; v_gene: TRBV6-5; abundance: once
CDR3nt: TGTGCCAGCAGTGAAGAAAGGGGGGGCGTCCAAGAGACCCAGTACTTC; CDR3aa: CASSEERGGVQETQYF; d_gene: .; j_gene: TRBJ2-5; v_gene: TRBV2; abundance: .
CDR3nt: TGTGCCAGCAGTTTTTATAGCGGGGGCACAGATACGCAGTATTTT; CDR3aa: CASSFYSGGTDTQYF; d_gene: TRBD2; j_gene: TRBJ2-3; v_gene: TRBV6-2/TRBV6-3; abundance: .
CDR3nt: TGTGCCAGCAGTGACCAACAGGGGAGCGCCCAGCATTTT; CDR3aa: CASSDQQGSAQHF; d_gene: TRBD1; j_gene: TRBJ1-5; v_gene: TRBV6-4; abundance: .
CDR3nt: TGTGCCACCAGCAGGAATCTAGCGGTGAACACTGAAGCTTTCTTT; CDR3aa: CATSRNLAVNTEAFF; d_gene: .; j_gene: TRBJ1-1; v_gene: TRBV15; abundance: .
CDR3nt: TGTGCCAGCAGCCCTCAACCGGGGTTAGGCCCCTATACGCAGTATTTT; CDR3aa: CASSPQPGLGPYTQYF; d_gene: .; j_gene: TRBJ2-3; v_gene: TRBV5-5; abundance: .
CDR3nt: TGCGCCAGCAGCCAAGAATCGGCGGGGGGCTACAATGAGCAGTTCTTC; CDR3aa: CASSQESAGGYNEQFF; d_gene: TRBD2; j_gene: TRBJ2-1; v_gene: TRBV4-3; abundance: .
CDR3nt: TGTGCCAGCAGTCCAAGGGACAGGGGGAACTATGGCTACACCTTC; CDR3aa: CASSPRDRGNYGYTF; d_gene: TRBD1; j_gene: TRBJ1-2; v_gene: TRBV6-5; abundance: .
CDR3nt: TGTGCCAGCAGTGAATTCGGGGGACTGGTGGGAAACACCATATATTTT; CDR3aa: CASSEFGGLVGNTIYF; d_gene: .; j_gene: TRBJ1-3; v_gene: TRBV6-1; abundance: .
CDR3nt: TGTGCCAGCAACGGACAGGGAGGGGATGAGCAGTTCTTC; CDR3aa: CASNGQGGDEQFF; d_gene: .; j_gene: TRBJ2-1; v_gene: TRBV7-2; abundance: once
CDR3nt: TGTGCCAGCTCACTCCTCCCCCAGGTGGGAAACTATGGCTACACCTTC; CDR3aa: CASSLLPQVGNYGYTF; d_gene: .; j_gene: TRBJ1-2; v_gene: TRBV18; abundance: .
CDR3nt: TGTGCCAGTCTGACGACAGGGAACTTTGCCACAGATACGCAGTATTTT; CDR3aa: CASLTTGNFATDTQYF; d_gene: TRBD1; j_gene: TRBJ2-3; v_gene: TRBV19; abundance: .
CDR3nt: TGTGCCAGCTCACCTCAGGTAGGCCTGAACACTGAAGCTTTCTTT; CDR3aa: CASSPQVGLNTEAFF; d_gene: .; j_gene: TRBJ1-1; v_gene: TRBV18; abundance: .